The 10 T cell receptor beta chains listed next were all sequenced from one sample in a study of blood T cell repertoires in COVID-19. Produced via immunoSEQ multiplex PCR; TCRdb's table is partial and in-frame only. The table includes a few hundred thousand clones, 86% detected once. Material: peripheral blood. Every receptor here comes from a man aged 60 to 75 with acute or convalescent COVID-19.

V gene TRBV24-1 combines with J gene TRBJ2-2, with a weak D call TRBD1 (6 bases). V was trimmed by 4 bases and J by 3 bases, leaving 8 bases between them. The CDR3 extends over 14 amino acids. Germline V CDR1 and CDR2: KGHDR, SFDVKD. This chain's CDR3 is CATSDRGYTGELFF. CDR3 DNA: TGTGCCACCAGTGACAGGGGATACACCGGGGAGCTGTTTTTT.

V usage is TRBV4-2 and J usage is TRBJ2-7; 9 bases are a match to TRBD2. The V gene end was trimmed by 0 bases and the J gene end by 3 bases; junction bases not matched to a gene: 18. Germline assignment: CDR1 LGHNA and CDR2 YNFKEQ. This CDR3 has 20 residues. CDR3 sequence (DNA): TGTGCCAGCAGCCAAGATCAGCGTACAGGCACCGGGACTAGCCGCTACGAGCAGTACTTC. Protein: CASSQDQRTGTGTSRYEQYF.

This clone has a handful of counts. The chain couples TRBV19 to TRBJ1-2; the D is unclear. The CDR3 runs to 13 residues. The V gene's germline CDR1 is LNHDA and CDR2 SQIVND (reference sequence). The V end lost 1 base, the J end lost 8 bases, and 11 bases lay between the germline ends. The CDR3 bases are TGTGCCAGTAGTATAGGAGACGGGTCCGGCTACACCTTC. It translates to CASSIGDGSGYTF.

The chain links TRBV4-3 to TRBJ2-1; TRBD2 matches at 8 bases. This CDR3 has 16 residues. Germline CDR1 and CDR2: LGHNA and YSLEER. Unmatched junction bases numbered 10, after V lost 2 bases and J lost 7 bases. The CDR3 loop is CASSQRSAGGGNEQFF. CDR3 in DNA: TGCGCCAGCAGCCAACGTTCGGCGGGAGGCGGAAATGAGCAGTTCTTC.

The chain has TRBV9 and TRBJ2-2; TRBD2 matches at 10 bases. There are 16 residues in the CDR3. Germline values: CDR1 SGDLS, CDR2 YYNGEE. The V gene end was trimmed by 4 bases and the J gene end by 7 bases; junction bases not matched to a gene: 10. The CDR3 sequence: CASSLRLAGGGGELFF. CDR3 nucleotide sequence: TGTGCCAGCAGCCTACGGTTAGCGGGAGGTGGCGGGGAGCTGTTTTTT.

The genes are TRBV4-2 and TRBJ1-2; 8 bases match TRBD1. The CDR3 has 14 amino acids. J lost 8 bases, V lost 0 bases, and 5 bases had no gene match. The germline CDR1 and CDR2 sequences are LGHNA and YNFKEQ. The CDR3 DNA reads TGTGCCAGCAGCCAAGATAGAACAGGGGGAGGCTACACCTTC. Residues: CASSQDRTGGGYTF.

This chain connects TRBV3-1 (or the pseudogene TRBV3-2) to TRBJ1-1, with a tentative D call TRBD1 (6 bases). The CDR3 is made up of 15 amino acids. The V gene's germline CDR1 is LGHDT and CDR2 YNNKEL (reference sequence). The ends were cut back, 0 bases at V and 3 bases at J, with 11 bases in the middle. The CDR3 region has the DNA TGTGCCAGCAGCCAAGATGGGAGGGGGGACACTGAAGCTTTCTTT. It yields the protein CASSQDGRGDTEAFF.

The chain recombines TRBV6-4 with TRBJ2-1; 15 bases map to TRBD2. Looked up from germline, CDR1 is MRHNA and CDR2 is SNTAGT. After removal of 6 bases from V and 0 bases from J, the junction contained 3 bases not matched to a gene. The CDR3 covers 17 residues. The CDR3 reads CASSGLAGGSSYNEQFF. The DNA for the CDR3 is TGTGCCAGCAGCGGACTAGCGGGAGGGTCCTCCTACAATGAGCAGTTCTTC.

This clone has a single count. The gene calls are TRBV5-1 and TRBJ1-1; D might be TRBD1 (6 bases). Trimming shortened V by 7 bases and J by 1 base, and 17 bases separated the two germline ends. The V gene's germline CDR1 is SGHRS and CDR2 YFSETQ. The CDR3 consists of 15 residues. Written as DNA, the CDR3 is TGCGCCAGCCGGGACAAGGCTCGTGGGAACACTGAAGCTTTCTTT. Protein: CASRDKARGNTEAFF.

V is TRBV29-1 and J is TRBJ2-3, with 9 nucleotides matching TRBD1. The CDR3 is 15 residues long. The ends lost 5 bases at V and 3 bases at J; junction bases unmatched: 9. Germline lookup yields CDR1 SQVTM and CDR2 ANQGSEA. The CDR3 DNA follows: TGCAGCGTTTACAGGGGGCGATTGGCGACAGATACGCAGTATTTT. Protein: CSVYRGRLATDTQYF.